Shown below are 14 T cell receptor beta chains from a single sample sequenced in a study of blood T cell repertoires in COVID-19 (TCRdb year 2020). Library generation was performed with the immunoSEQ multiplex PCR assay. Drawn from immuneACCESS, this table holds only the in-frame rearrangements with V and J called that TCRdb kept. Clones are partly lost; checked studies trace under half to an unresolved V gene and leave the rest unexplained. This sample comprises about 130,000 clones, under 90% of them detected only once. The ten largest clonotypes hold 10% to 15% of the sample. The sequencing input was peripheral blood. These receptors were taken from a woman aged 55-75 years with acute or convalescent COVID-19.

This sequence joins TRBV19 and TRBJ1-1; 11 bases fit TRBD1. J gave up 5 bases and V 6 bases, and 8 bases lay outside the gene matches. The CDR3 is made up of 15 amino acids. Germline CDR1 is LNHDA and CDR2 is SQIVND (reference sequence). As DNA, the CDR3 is TGTGCCAGTAGGACCGGGACAGGGGGTTCAACTGAAGCTTTCTTT. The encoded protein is CASRTGTGGSTEAFF.

The CDR3 is CATPYEGENVSAFF. The CDR3 DNA follows: TGTGCCACCCCCTATGAGGGCGAAAACGTCTCCGCTTTCTTT. V gene TRBV24-1 combines with J gene TRBJ1-1; D uncertain. CDR1 is KGHDR and CDR2 is SFDVKD in the germline V gene. The CDR3 covers 14 residues. V dropped 9 bases and J dropped 11 bases, with 24 bases sitting between them.

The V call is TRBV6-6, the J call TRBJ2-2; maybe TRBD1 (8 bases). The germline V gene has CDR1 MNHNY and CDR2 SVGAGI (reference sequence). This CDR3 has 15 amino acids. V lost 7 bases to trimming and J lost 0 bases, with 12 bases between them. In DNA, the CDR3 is TGTGCCAGCATCACAGGGGGGGCGAACACCGGGGAGCTGTTTTTT. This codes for CASITGGANTGELFF.

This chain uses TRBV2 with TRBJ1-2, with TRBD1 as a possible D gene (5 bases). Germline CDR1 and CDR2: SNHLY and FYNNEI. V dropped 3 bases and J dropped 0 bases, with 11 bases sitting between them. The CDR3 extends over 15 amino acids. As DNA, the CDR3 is TGTGCCAGCAGTGAGGGGCTACCAGCTAACTATGGCTACACCTTC. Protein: CASSEGLPANYGYTF.

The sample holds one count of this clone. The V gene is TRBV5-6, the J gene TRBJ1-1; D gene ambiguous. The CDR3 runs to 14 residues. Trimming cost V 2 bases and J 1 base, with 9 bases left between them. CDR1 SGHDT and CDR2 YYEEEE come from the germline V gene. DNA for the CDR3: TGTGCCAGCAGCTTCGGCGGAGGGAACACTGAAGCTTTCTTT. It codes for CASSFGGGNTEAFF.

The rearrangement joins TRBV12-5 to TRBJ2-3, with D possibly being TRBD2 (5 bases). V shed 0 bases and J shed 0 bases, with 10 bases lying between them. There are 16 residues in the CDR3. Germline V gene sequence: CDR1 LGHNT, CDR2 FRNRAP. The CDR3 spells CASGLVRGSSTDTQYF. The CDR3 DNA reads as TGTGCTAGTGGTTTGGTAAGAGGGAGCAGCACAGATACGCAGTATTTT.

The CDR3 sequence is CASSRTGGAAFF. In DNA, the CDR3 is TGTGCCAGCAGTCGTACAGGGGGCGCGGCTTTCTTT. The chain has TRBV11-2 and TRBJ1-1, with 9 nucleotides matching TRBD1. The CDR3 totals 12 residues. CDR1 and CDR2 from the germline V gene are SGHAT and FQNNGV. The V segment lost 6 bases and the J segment 11 bases; nucleotides outside the gene matches: 7.

As DNA, the CDR3 is TGTGCCAGCAGCCCTTGGACAGGGGTGACCGGGGCCAACGTCCTGACTTTC. Protein: CASSPWTGVTGANVLTF. The rearrangement links TRBV7-8 to TRBJ2-6; the match to TRBD1 covers 9 bases. Germline loops: CDR1 SGHVS, CDR2 FQNEAQ. V shed 5 bases and J 4 bases; nucleotides not matched to a gene: 9. The CDR3 has 17 amino acids.

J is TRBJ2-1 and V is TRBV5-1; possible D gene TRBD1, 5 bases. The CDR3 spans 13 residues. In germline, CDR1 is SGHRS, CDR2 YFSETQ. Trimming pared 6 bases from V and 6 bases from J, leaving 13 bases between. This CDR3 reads CASTKDQGNEQFF. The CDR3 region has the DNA TGCGCCAGCACCAAAGATCAGGGCAATGAGCAGTTCTTC.

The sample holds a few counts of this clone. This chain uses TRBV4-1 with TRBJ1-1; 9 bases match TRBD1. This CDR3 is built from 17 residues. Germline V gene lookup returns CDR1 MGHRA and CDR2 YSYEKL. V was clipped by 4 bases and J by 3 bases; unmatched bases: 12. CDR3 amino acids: CASSPVPGQGPHTEAFF. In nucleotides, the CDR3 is TGCGCCAGCAGCCCCGTCCCGGGACAGGGCCCTCACACTGAAGCTTTCTTT.

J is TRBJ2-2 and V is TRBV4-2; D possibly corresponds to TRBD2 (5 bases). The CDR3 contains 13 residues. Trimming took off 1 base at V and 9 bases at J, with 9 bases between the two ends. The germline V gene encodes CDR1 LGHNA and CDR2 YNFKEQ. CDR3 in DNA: TGTGCCAGCAGCCAAGCAGTAGCGCGGGAGCTGTTTTTT. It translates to CASSQAVARELFF.

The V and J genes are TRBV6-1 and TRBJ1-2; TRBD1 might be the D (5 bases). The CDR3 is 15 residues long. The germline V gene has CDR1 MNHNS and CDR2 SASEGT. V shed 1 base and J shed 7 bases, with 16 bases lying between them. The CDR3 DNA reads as TGTGCCAGCAGTGAAGGGCAGGGCTCCGTCGCTGGCTACACCTTC. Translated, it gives CASSEGQGSVAGYTF.

The CDR3 spells CASSQDRVRGYEQYF. CDR3 nucleotides: TGTGCCAGCAGCCAAGATAGAGTCAGGGGGTACGAGCAGTACTTC. The chain has TRBV14 and TRBJ2-7; 7 nucleotides match TRBD1. CDR1 and CDR2 from the germline V gene are SGHDN and FVKESK. Trimming at V came to 0 bases and at J to 4 bases, leaving 6 bases not matched to a gene. This CDR3 spans 15 amino acids.

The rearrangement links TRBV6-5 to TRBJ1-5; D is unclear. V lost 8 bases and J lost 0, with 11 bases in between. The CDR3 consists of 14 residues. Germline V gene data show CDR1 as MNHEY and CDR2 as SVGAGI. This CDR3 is CASRTGNSNQPQHF. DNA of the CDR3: TGTGCCAGCCGGACGGGGAATAGCAATCAGCCCCAGCATTTT.